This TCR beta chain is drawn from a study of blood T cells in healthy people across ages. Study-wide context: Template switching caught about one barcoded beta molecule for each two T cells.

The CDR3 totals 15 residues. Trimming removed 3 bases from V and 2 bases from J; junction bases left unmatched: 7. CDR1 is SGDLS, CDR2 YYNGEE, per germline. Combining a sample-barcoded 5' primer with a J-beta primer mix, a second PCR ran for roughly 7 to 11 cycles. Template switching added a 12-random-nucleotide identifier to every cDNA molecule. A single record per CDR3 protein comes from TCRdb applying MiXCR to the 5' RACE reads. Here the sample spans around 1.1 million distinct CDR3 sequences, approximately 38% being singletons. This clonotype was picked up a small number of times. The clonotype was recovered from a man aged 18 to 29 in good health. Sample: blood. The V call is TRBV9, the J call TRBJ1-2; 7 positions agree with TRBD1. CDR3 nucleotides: TGTGCCAGCAGCGCAGGGACAGCCGTAAACTATGGCTACACCTTC. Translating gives CASSAGTAVNYGYTF.